A single sample gave rise to the 26 T cell receptor beta chains below, sequenced in a study of shared clonotypes between healthy human individuals. Sequencing used immunoSEQ multiplex PCR; TCRdb keeps in-frame clones, though not all of them. The profile shows around 980,000 clones, about 80% of them singletons. Sequenced: memory CD4+ T cells from PBMCs. Subset reported: CD45RA-negative fraction. Source of these receptors: a man aged 18 to 30 in good health. Some clones in this sample may be carry-over from other donors' samples.

J is TRBJ1-1 and V is TRBV6-5; no clear D gene. The V end was cut by 7 bases, the J end by 7 bases, with 16 bases between. The CDR3 has 13 amino acids. The germline CDR1 and CDR2 sequences are MNHEY and SVGAGI. The CDR3: CASTQGLGGEAFF. CDR3 coding DNA: TGTGCCAGCACCCAAGGGCTCGGAGGTGAAGCTTTCTTT.

This chain links TRBV5-1 with TRBJ2-5; D remains unclear. With 7 bases removed from V and 5 bases from J, the gap between germline ends came to 15 bases. The CDR3 is 13 residues long. The V gene's germline CDR1 is SGHRS and CDR2 YFSETQ. CDR3 DNA sequence: TGCGCCAGCGGTAGGCCTCCTGAGGAGACCCAGTACTTC. Translated: CASGRPPEETQYF.

This rearrangement joins TRBV28 to TRBJ2-7, with TRBD1 identical over 8 bases. CDR1 MDHEN and CDR2 SYDVKM come from the germline V gene. The ends lost 7 bases at V and 2 bases at J; junction bases unmatched: 7. The CDR3 is made up of 14 amino acids. The CDR3 coding sequence is TGTGCCAGCACCAGGGTGGGACAGGCCTACGAGCAGTACTTC. Translation gives CASTRVGQAYEQYF.

The CDR3 DNA is TGTGCCAGCAGCTTAGCCCGGGACAGGGGGACCTACGAGCAGTACTTC. It is translated as CASSLARDRGTYEQYF. The chain carries TRBV7-8 and TRBJ2-7; 11 positions agree with TRBD1. CDR1 and CDR2 (germline): SGHVS, FQNEAQ. CDR3 size: 16 residues. The junction had 3 bases not matched to a gene; V was cut back by 0 bases and J by 2 bases.

V is TRBV9 and J is TRBJ2-7, with 10 bases lining up with TRBD2. This CDR3 region has 15 residues. V lost 4 bases to trimming and J lost 0 bases; unmatched junction nucleotides: 4. The germline gives CDR1 SGDLS, CDR2 YYNGEE. CDR3 sequence: CASSTTSGISYEQYF. The CDR3, as DNA: TGTGCCAGCAGCACTACTAGCGGGATCTCCTACGAGCAGTACTTC.

This chain uses TRBV29-1 with TRBJ1-1; the D is unclear. Trimming shortened V by 4 bases and J by 3 bases, and 9 bases separated the two germline ends. The CDR3 runs to 12 residues. Germline CDR1 SQVTM, CDR2 ANQGSEA. The CDR3 region has the DNA TGCAGCGTTGGTGATGGGGACACTGAAGCTTTCTTT. As protein: CSVGDGDTEAFF.

The CDR3 DNA sequence: TGTGCCAGCAGCGCAGGGTCAGGGAACTATGGCTACACCTTC. Amino acid sequence: CASSAGSGNYGYTF. J is TRBJ1-2 and V is TRBV9; perhaps TRBD1 as D (5 bases). The germline gives CDR1 SGDLS, CDR2 YYNGEE. CDR3 length: 14 amino acids. V was cut by 3 bases and J by 2 bases, with 11 bases left in between.

This chain connects TRBV9 to TRBJ2-1, with 7 nucleotides matching TRBD1. The CDR3 is 16 amino acids. Germline V CDR1 and CDR2: SGDLS, YYNGEE. V lost 0 bases, J lost 6 bases, and 9 bases stayed unmatched. The CDR3 loop is CASSVGGQIRGNEQFF. CDR3 sequence (DNA): TGTGCCAGCAGCGTAGGGGGACAGATTCGGGGCAATGAGCAGTTCTTC.

This clone was recorded a few times. The rearrangement uses TRBV18 and TRBJ2-2; a weak D match, TRBD2 (7 bases). The CDR3 is 15 amino acids. V lost 0 bases and J lost 6, with 11 bases in between. CDR1 and CDR2 (germline): KGHSH, LQKENI. This CDR3 is CASSPPSGGSGELFF. The CDR3 nucleotides are TGTGCCAGCTCACCACCGTCGGGGGGCTCCGGGGAGCTGTTTTTT.

This rearrangement joins TRBV18 to TRBJ2-2; 9 bases align to TRBD1. Germline assignment: CDR1 KGHSH and CDR2 LQKENI. The V segment lost 6 bases and the J segment 4 bases; nucleotides outside the gene matches: 0. The CDR3 is made up of 13 amino acids. The CDR3 region has the DNA TGTGCCAGCTCGACAGGGGGCACCGGGGAGCTGTTTTTT. Translated: CASSTGGTGELFF.

The table lists this clone with a few counts. The chain has TRBV5-6 and TRBJ2-1; D gene ambiguous. The CDR3 runs 11 residues. Germline-derived CDR1 and CDR2 are SGHDT and YYEEEE. V gave up 0 bases and J gave up 8 bases, with 3 bases separating them. CDR3 nucleotides: TGTGCCAGCAGCTTGGTAGATGAGCAGTTCTTC. This codes for CASSLVDEQFF.

The CDR3 spells CASSYLGLAGYNEQFF. In DNA, the CDR3 is TGCGCCAGCAGCTACCTGGGGCTAGCAGGCTACAATGAGCAGTTCTTC. The chain joins TRBV4-1 to TRBJ2-1; the D gene could be TRBD1 or TRBD2 (5 bases each). This CDR3 has 16 residues. V lost 5 bases and J lost 3, with 17 bases in between. The germline gives CDR1 MGHRA, CDR2 YSYEKL.

V is TRBV30 and J is TRBJ2-1, with D unresolved. This CDR3 is 14 amino acids long. CDR1 and CDR2 from the germline V gene are GTSNPN and SVGIG (reference sequence). Deletions cut 0 bases from V and 9 bases from J, with 15 bases between. The CDR3 DNA reads TGTGCCTGGAGTGTTTCCCTACAGTATCGTGAGCAGTTCTTC. Protein sequence: CAWSVSLQYREQFF.

The V and J genes are TRBV29-1 and TRBJ2-3; 8 positions match TRBD2. Germline trimming cut 4 bases from V and 1 base from J; bases unmatched to any gene: 4. CDR1 is SQVTM, CDR2 ANQGSEA, per germline. The CDR3 runs to 14 residues. This chain's CDR3 is CSVAGGPGTDTQYF. In DNA form, the CDR3 reads TGCAGCGTTGCGGGAGGGCCCGGCACAGATACGCAGTATTTT.

Here the CDR3 DNA reads TGTGCCAGCAGCAAGCGGGAGGGGTCCTACAATGAGCAGTTCTTC. This gives the protein CASSKREGSYNEQFF. V usage is TRBV9 and J usage is TRBJ2-1, with 10 positions matching TRBD2. The V segment lost 4 bases and the J segment 1 base; nucleotides outside the gene matches: 2. Germline V gene lookup returns CDR1 SGDLS and CDR2 YYNGEE. This CDR3 is 15 amino acids long.

The V and J genes are TRBV19 and TRBJ2-7; the match to TRBD1 covers 8 bases. The CDR3 is made up of 16 amino acids. Looked up from germline, CDR1 is LNHDA and CDR2 is SQIVND (reference sequence). V shed 8 bases and J 2 bases; nucleotides not matched to a gene: 14. The CDR3 DNA reads TGTGCCAGTTCCTTAATAGGACAGGGAAGACCCTACGAGCAGTACTTC. Translated, it gives CASSLIGQGRPYEQYF.

The chain joins TRBV19 to TRBJ2-7; a possible D gene is TRBD2 (6 bases). The germline V and J ends were trimmed by 9 bases and 8 bases, with 20 bases remaining between them. The CDR3 contains 13 residues. CDR1 is LNHDA and CDR2 is SQIVND in the germline V gene (reference sequence). This CDR3 is CASRGGPLFQQYF. CDR3 coding DNA: TGTGCCAGCAGAGGAGGGCCACTTTTTCAGCAGTACTTC.

This clone appeared a single time. This rearrangement joins TRBV27 to TRBJ1-5; a possible D gene is TRBD1 (6 bases). V was cut by 4 bases and J by 0 bases, with 10 bases left in between. This CDR3 spans 15 amino acids. Germline values: CDR1 MNHEY, CDR2 SMNVEV (reference sequence). For the CDR3, the DNA is TGTGCCAGCAGTTCCCGACAGGTTAGCAATCAGCCCCAGCATTTT. Translated, it gives CASSSRQVSNQPQHF.

This sequence joins TRBV5-1 and TRBJ2-7; 12 bases are a match to TRBD2. After removal of 7 bases from V and 0 bases from J, the junction contained 2 bases not matched to a gene. CDR3 length: 14 amino acids. From germline, CDR1 is SGHRS and CDR2 YFSETQ. The CDR3: CASGLAGSSYEQYF. CDR3 in DNA: TGCGCCAGCGGACTAGCGGGGAGCTCCTACGAGCAGTACTTC.

The V call is TRBV28, the J call TRBJ1-1; TRBD1 matches 10 bases. The length of the CDR3 is 14 residues. Germline V gives CDR1 MDHEN, CDR2 SYDVKM. With 3 bases clipped from V and 11 bases from J, the junction kept 9 bases outside the gene matches. The chain's CDR3 is CASSLAGTGARAFF. In nucleotides, the CDR3 is TGTGCCAGCAGTTTGGCCGGGACAGGGGCCAGGGCTTTCTTT.

The chain has TRBV6-5 and TRBJ1-1, with D uncertain. There are 12 residues in the CDR3. Germline assignment: CDR1 MNHEY and CDR2 SVGAGI. V lost 8 bases to trimming and J lost 6 bases, with 13 bases between them. The CDR3 coding sequence is TGTGCCAGCCGAACCGGACTGGCTGAAGCTTTCTTT. Translation gives CASRTGLAEAFF.

This sequence joins TRBV29-1 and TRBJ2-5; D unclear. The germline V gene has CDR1 SQVTM and CDR2 ANQGSEA. V gave up 6 bases and J gave up 0 bases, with 5 bases separating them. The CDR3 totals 11 residues. The CDR3 nucleotides are TGCAGCGTGGGGAACCAAGAGACCCAGTACTTC. Translated: CSVGNQETQYF.

The CDR3 here is CASSRDRGDQPQHF. The DNA for the CDR3 is TGTGCCAGCAGCCGGGACAGGGGGGATCAGCCCCAGCATTTT. The chain uses TRBV6-6 and TRBJ1-5; 11 nucleotides line up with TRBD1. V was clipped by 6 bases and J by 5 bases; unmatched bases: 3. The CDR3 is 14 amino acids. From germline, CDR1 is MNHNY and CDR2 SVGAGI (reference sequence).

The rearrangement links TRBV6-1 to TRBJ2-1, with D tentatively TRBD2 (5 bases). The germline V and J ends were trimmed by 5 bases and 7 bases, with 12 bases remaining between them. The CDR3 contains 13 residues. CDR1 and CDR2 (germline): MNHNS, SASEGT. CDR3 sequence reads: CASSRDRLNEQFF. Written as DNA, the CDR3 is TGTGCCAGCAGTCGGGATCGGCTGAATGAGCAGTTCTTC.

The count of this clone is one. The CDR3, as DNA: TGTGCCAGCAGCTTAAGGGGATCGGATGAAAAACTGTTTTTT. Translating it yields CASSLRGSDEKLFF. The chain joins TRBV7-2 to TRBJ1-4; TRBD1 is a possible D gene (5 bases). Germline V gives CDR1 SGHTA, CDR2 FQGNSA. The CDR3 loop spans 14 amino acids. The V gene lost 2 bases and the J gene lost 6 bases, with 10 bases spanning the gap. The full variable domain, with the rest looked up from reference TRBV7-2 and TRBJ1-4, is GAGVSQSPSNKVTEKGKDVELRCDPISGHTALYWYRQSLGQGLEFLIYFQGNSAPDKSGLPSDRFSAERTGGSVSTLTIQRTQQEDSAVYLCASSLRGSDEKLFFGSGTQLSVL.

V and J are TRBV4-2 and TRBJ2-2; no definite D call. CDR3 length equals 14 residues. V dropped 5 bases and J dropped 4 bases, with 11 bases sitting between them. Germline CDR1 is LGHNA and CDR2 is YNFKEQ. CDR3 nucleotides: TGTGCCAGCAGCTTGAATGCAGGCACCGGGGAGCTGTTTTTT. It translates to CASSLNAGTGELFF.